This entry features one T cell receptor (beta chain) sequence. What it recognizes is unknown. The data stem from a study of T-cell reconstitution after alpha-beta-depleted transplantation in children. The V gene lost 5 bases and the J gene lost 5 bases, with 15 bases spanning the gap. The germline gives CDR1 SGHTA, CDR2 FQGTGA. The CDR3 is made up of 15 amino acids. Overall study findings and caveats: Once a year had passed after transplant, T-cell counts and diversity came mostly from newly produced T cells. Alpha-beta T cells present about two months after transplant were reported to originate from several hundred expanded graft clones. Certain patients had high TCRbeta diversity at day 60, and it came from recipient T cells and thymic progenitors that survived.

Unique molecular identifiers were used to barcode this TCRbeta library. MiXCR, applied by TCRdb to the PCR reads, yields one record per CDR3 protein. The sample shows fewer than 1 million distinct CDR3 sequences, under 20% of them seen only once. Sequenced material: PBMCs, mostly from graft donor cells, taken 360 days after TCRalphabeta/CD19-depleted stem cell transplant. This chain joins TRBV7-3 and TRBJ1-4; no clear D. The receptor was isolated from a male patient between 10 and 17 years old who had a stem cell transplant for acute lymphoblastic leukemia, so the T cells may come from the graft donor. Here the CDR3 DNA reads TGTGCCAGCAGCCCGGAGCCGGGCCTCAATGAAAAACTGTTTTTT. It translates to CASSPEPGLNEKLFF. The whole variable domain, filled in from reference TRBV7-3 and TRBJ1-4, reads GAGVSQTPSNKVTEKGKYVELRCDPISGHTALYWYRQSLGQGPEFLIYFQGTGAADDSGLPNDRFFAVRPEGSVSTLKIQRTERGDSAVYLCASSPEPGLNEKLFFGSGTQLSVL.